This TCR beta chain is drawn from a study of monozygotic twins with inflammatory bowel disease. Regarding the study as a whole: Those with IBD had lower TCRbeta diversity (inverse Simpson) than their healthy co-twins did. Clonotype overlap with others was lower in IBD patients than in healthy twins, a difference that was greatest with disease activity.

This CDR3 spans 14 amino acids. TCRdb re-called the 5' RACE reads; one entry per CDR3 protein, DNA not given. Its clone listing holds roughly 200,000 distinct CDR3 sequences. Comment on this clonotype: Its specificity is unknown.

Source material: blood. This rearrangement joins TRBV12-3 or TRBV12-4 to TRBJ1-2; TCRdb selects TRBD1, and the lack of DNA leaves this call unchecked. The receptor comes from a human donor with ulcerative colitis or Crohn's disease, or a healthy co-twin of an affected twin (not recorded which). Here the CDR3 reads CASSIRQVPHGYTF.